These 28 T cell receptor beta chains were all obtained from the same sample, sequenced in a study of T cell responses to AZD1222 COVID-19 vaccine. Sequencing was performed with immunoSEQ multiplex PCR; in TCRdb, only in-frame clones are kept and a portion is missing. The sample includes roughly 170,000 clones, around 94% of them seen just once. The material sequenced was peripheral blood, taken 28 days after the second AZD1222 dose. The receptors were sampled from an adult who received the AZD1222 COVID-19 vaccine.

The chain uses TRBV6-2 or TRBV6-3 and TRBJ2-1; TRBD2 agrees at 10 bases. CDR1 MNHEY and CDR2 SVGEGT come from the germline V gene. The CDR3 consists of 16 residues. With V trimmed by 0 bases and J by 2 bases, 1 base remained unmatched. Here the CDR3 reads CASSYSSGRAYNEQFF. The CDR3 nucleotides are TGTGCCAGCAGTTACTCGAGCGGGAGGGCCTACAATGAGCAGTTCTTC.

The table lists this clone with a count of one. CDR3 sequence reads: CASHSRGGQETQYF. In DNA, the CDR3 is TGTGCCAGCCACTCGCGGGGGGGCCAGGAGACCCAGTACTTC. The chain uses TRBV25-1 and TRBJ2-5; TRBD2 matches 9 bases. This CDR3 is built from 14 residues. CDR1 MGHDK and CDR2 SYGVNS come from the germline V gene. V shed 8 bases and J 5 bases; nucleotides not matched to a gene: 9.

V is TRBV5-4 and J is TRBJ2-7; no clear D. Germline-derived CDR1 and CDR2 are SGHNT and YYREEE (reference sequence). This CDR3 is built from 13 residues. Trimming shortened V by 2 bases and J by 6 bases, and 12 bases separated the two germline ends. CDR3 sequence reads: CASSLDRYAEQYF. The CDR3 DNA follows: TGTGCCAGCAGCTTAGATCGGTATGCCGAGCAGTACTTC.

The chain uses TRBV6-5 and TRBJ2-6; D gene ambiguous. The CDR3 totals 13 residues. V lost 6 bases and J 0 bases, leaving 3 bases between the germline ends. Germline V lookup: CDR1 MNHEY, CDR2 SVGAGI. The CDR3 DNA reads TGTGCCAGCAGAGTCTCTGGGGCCAACGTCCTGACTTTC. This encodes CASRVSGANVLTF.

The V and J genes are TRBV6-5 and TRBJ2-7, with D perhaps matching TRBD1 (5 bases). CDR1 is MNHEY, CDR2 SVGAGI, per germline. The CDR3 consists of 14 residues. Trimming cost V 3 bases and J 2 bases, with 11 bases left between them. CDR3: CASSYKAGTYEQYF. The CDR3 DNA reads as TGTGCCAGCAGTTATAAGGCAGGGACCTACGAGCAGTACTTC.

The chain carries TRBV14 and TRBJ1-1; no firm D call. The germline CDR1 and CDR2 sequences are SGHDN and FVKESK. The CDR3 spans 13 residues. Trimming stripped 4 bases from V and 4 bases from J, with 10 bases between. CDR3: CASSLFAATEAFF. In DNA, the CDR3 is TGTGCCAGCAGCCTGTTTGCGGCCACTGAAGCTTTCTTT. Full variable domain (rest looked up from reference TRBV14 and TRBJ1-1): EAGVTQFPSHSVIEKGQTVTLRCDPISGHDNLYWYRRVMGKEIKFLLHFVKESKQDESGMPNNRFLAERTGGTYSTLKVQPAELEDSGVYFCASSLFAATEAFFGQGTRLTVV.

The chain employs TRBV29-1 and TRBJ2-2; unclear D gene. The CDR3 loop spans 16 amino acids. Germline CDR1 reads SQVTM; CDR2 reads ANQGSEA. Trimming cost V 6 bases and J 4 bases, with 21 bases left between them. CDR3 residues: CSVLLSSQELTGELFF. DNA of the CDR3: TGCAGCGTCCTTCTGTCTTCTCAGGAACTCACCGGGGAGCTGTTTTTT.

The chain links TRBV21-1 to TRBJ1-4. TRBV21-1 counts as a pseudogene. The CDR3 length is 15 residues. The CDR3 reads CASSKEREGNEKLFF. Here the CDR3 DNA reads TGTGCCAGCAGCAAAGAAAGGGAAGGTAATGAAAAACTGTTTTTT.

J is TRBJ1-2 and V is TRBV2; 8 bases align to TRBD1. The germline V gene encodes CDR1 SNHLY and CDR2 FYNNEI. The CDR3 covers 13 residues. V gave up 7 bases and J gave up 4 bases; unmatched junction bases: 5. CDR3 nucleotide sequence: TGTGCCAGCAACCCAGGGGGCATCTATGGCTACACCTTC. As protein: CASNPGGIYGYTF.

The chain combines TRBV15 with TRBJ1-1, with unresolved D. CDR3 size: 15 residues. Per germline, CDR1 LNHNV and CDR2 YYDKDF (reference sequence). Trimming pared 5 bases from V and 0 bases from J, leaving 13 bases between. The CDR3 nucleotides are TGTGCCACCAGCCCCGTAGTCAGGTTGAACACTGAAGCTTTCTTT. Translating it yields CATSPVVRLNTEAFF. Full variable domain (missing parts from reference TRBV15 and TRBJ1-1): DAMVIQNPRYQVTQFGKPVTLSCSQTLNHNVMYWYQQKSSQAPKLLFHYYDKDFNNEADTPDNFQSRRPNTSFCFLDIRSPGLGDTAMYLCATSPVVRLNTEAFFGQGTRLTVV.

This chain links TRBV18 with TRBJ2-6, with D unclear. Germline V CDR1 and CDR2: KGHSH, LQKENI. The CDR3 extends over 18 amino acids. V lost 0 bases, J lost 0 bases, and 12 bases lay in between. The CDR3 bases are TGTGCCAGCTCACCACCGGGCCACCTCAGCTCTGGGGCCAACGTCCTGACTTTC. Protein sequence: CASSPPGHLSSGANVLTF.

The chain uses TRBV19 and TRBJ1-1; D gene ambiguous. The ends were cut back, 3 bases at V and 0 bases at J, with 8 bases in the middle. The CDR3 has 14 amino acids. Germline V CDR1 and CDR2: LNHDA, SQIVND (reference sequence). The CDR3 DNA reads as TGTGCCAGTAGTATTGGACTCCTGAACACTGAAGCTTTCTTT. This encodes CASSIGLLNTEAFF.

V usage is TRBV3-1 (or the pseudogene TRBV3-2) and J usage is TRBJ1-1; D not certain. V was clipped by 0 bases and J by 0 bases, with 5 bases between them. The CDR3 runs 14 residues. CDR1 is LGHDT and CDR2 is YNNKEL in the germline V gene (reference sequence). Here the CDR3 reads CASSQERMNTEAFF. The CDR3 coding sequence is TGTGCCAGCAGCCAAGAGCGGATGAACACTGAAGCTTTCTTT.

This chain connects TRBV28 to TRBJ1-5; 9 nucleotides align to TRBD1. The CDR3 runs 17 residues. Per the germline V gene, CDR1 is MDHEN and CDR2 is SYDVKM. The CDR3 protein is CASLIRPGTGFNQPQHF. CDR3 coding DNA: TGTGCGAGCTTAATTCGTCCCGGGACAGGGTTCAATCAGCCCCAGCATTTT.

The chain carries TRBV21-1 and TRBJ2-7; TRBD2 is the table's D call, not checked against the DNA. TRBV21-1 is shown as a pseudogene. This CDR3 is built from 13 residues. The chain's CDR3 is CARKGRGGDEQYF. In DNA form, the CDR3 reads TGTGCCAGAAAAGGGAGGGGTGGCGACGAGCAGTACTTC.

The gene calls are TRBV11-3 and TRBJ1-2; the match to TRBD1 covers 7 bases. This CDR3 has 15 residues. The V gene end was trimmed by 5 bases and the J gene end by 5 bases; junction bases not matched to a gene: 11. CDR1 is SGHNT and CDR2 is YENEEA in the germline V gene. The CDR3 loop is CASSPPGQARYGYTF. The DNA of the CDR3 is TGTGCCAGCAGCCCCCCCGGACAGGCAAGATATGGCTACACCTTC.

The chain is built from TRBV7-9 and TRBJ1-4; D is unresolved. V gave up 0 bases and J gave up 7 bases, with 9 bases separating them. CDR3 length: 14 amino acids. Germline-derived CDR1 and CDR2 are SEHNR and FQNEAQ (reference sequence). The CDR3 protein is CASSLAESGEKLFF. CDR3 nucleotides: TGTGCCAGCAGCTTAGCGGAGTCTGGTGAAAAACTGTTTTTT.

The V and J genes are TRBV7-2 and TRBJ2-1; possibly TRBD2 for D (7 bases). V lost 2 bases, J lost 8 bases, and 13 bases lay in between. The CDR3 has 14 amino acids. Germline-derived CDR1 and CDR2 are SGHTA and FQGNSA. CDR3 amino acids: CASSLLGGEDEQFF. The CDR3 DNA is TGTGCCAGCAGCTTACTAGGGGGGGAGGATGAGCAGTTCTTC.

J is TRBJ2-2 and V is TRBV7-9; D is unresolved. V lost 6 bases to trimming and J lost 8 bases, with 10 bases between them. The CDR3 runs 12 residues. CDR1 is SEHNR, CDR2 FQNEAQ, per germline (reference sequence). The CDR3 is CASRQPGGELFF. The CDR3 DNA follows: TGTGCCAGCAGGCAACCTGGAGGGGAGCTGTTTTTT. Full variable domain (rest looked up from reference TRBV7-9 and TRBJ2-2): DTGVSQNPRHKITKRGQNVTFRCDPISEHNRLYWYRQTLGQGPEFLTYFQNEAQLEKSRLLSDRFSAERPKGSFSTLEIQRTEQGDSAMYLCASRQPGGELFFGEGSRLTVL.

CDR3 DNA sequence: TGTGCCAGCAGCCCGCTTACCAGGGACTACTTGAACACCGGGGAGCTGTTTTTT. Translation gives CASSPLTRDYLNTGELFF. The chain joins TRBV7-3 to TRBJ2-2; 7 positions agree with TRBD2. The CDR3 spans 18 residues. The V segment lost 5 bases and the J segment 1 base; nucleotides outside the gene matches: 13. Germline values: CDR1 SGHTA, CDR2 FQGTGA.

The chain joins TRBV19 to TRBJ2-6; no clear D gene. In germline, CDR1 is LNHDA, CDR2 SQIVND (reference sequence). V was clipped by 8 bases and J by 2 bases, with 10 bases between them. There are 14 residues in the CDR3. CDR3 in amino acids: CASVFRAGANVLTF. CDR3 DNA: TGTGCCAGTGTCTTTCGGGCTGGGGCCAACGTCCTGACTTTC.

This clone was picked up one time. The rearrangement joins TRBV19 to TRBJ2-7; D is unresolved. This CDR3 has 14 amino acids. V lost 6 bases to trimming and J lost 3 bases, with 15 bases between them. Germline CDR1 reads LNHDA; CDR2 reads SQIVND (reference sequence). CDR3 sequence: CASSDGLVGYEQYF. The CDR3 DNA follows: TGTGCCAGTAGCGACGGCCTAGTAGGCTACGAGCAGTACTTC.

This clone is deemed medium-sized. The chain combines TRBV6-1 with TRBJ1-5, with unresolved D. This CDR3 has 14 amino acids. Germline V gives CDR1 MNHNS, CDR2 SASEGT. Deletions cut 1 base from V and 5 bases from J, with 9 bases between. CDR3 in amino acids: CASSEGEAYQPQHF. The DNA of the CDR3 is TGTGCCAGCAGTGAAGGTGAAGCTTATCAGCCCCAGCATTTT.

This chain connects TRBV19 to TRBJ2-1; D perhaps matches TRBD1 (6 bases). The CDR3 spans 14 residues. CDR1 and CDR2 from the germline V gene are LNHDA and SQIVND (reference sequence). V dropped 4 bases and J dropped 0 bases, with 7 bases sitting between them. The CDR3 protein is CASSRDNSYNEQFF. The CDR3 nucleotides are TGTGCCAGTAGTAGGGACAACTCCTACAATGAGCAGTTCTTC. The variable domain in full, completed from reference TRBV19 and TRBJ2-1, reads DGGITQSPKYLFRKEGQNVTLSCEQNLNHDAMYWYRQDPGQGLRLIYYSQIVNDFQKGDIAEGYSVSREKKESFPLTVTSAQKNPTAFYLCASSRDNSYNEQFFGPGTRLTVL.

The CDR3 nucleotides read TGCGCCAGCAGCTTGGAAGCGTATGGGGATACGCAGTATTTT. Its protein is CASSLEAYGDTQYF. The rearrangement joins TRBV5-1 to TRBJ2-3, with unresolved D. Germline CDR1 reads SGHRS; CDR2 reads YFSETQ. Trimming took 0 bases from V and 6 from J, leaving 11 bases between them. The CDR3 consists of 14 residues.

This sequence joins TRBV12-5 and TRBJ1-2; 11 positions agree with TRBD1. The V gene end was trimmed by 5 bases and the J gene end by 7 bases; junction bases not matched to a gene: 21. Germline-derived CDR1 and CDR2 are LGHNT and FRNRAP. CDR3 size: 19 residues. DNA for the CDR3: TGTGCTAGTGGTGGCCCGGGACAGGGGGAGACAGTAGTCTCCCGTGGCTACACCTTC. Translation gives CASGGPGQGETVVSRGYTF.

The genes are TRBV19 and TRBJ2-3, with D perhaps TRBD1 (5 bases). Germline V gene lookup returns CDR1 LNHDA and CDR2 SQIVND (reference sequence). The CDR3 totals 16 residues. Trimming took 4 bases from V and 3 from J, leaving 17 bases between them. The DNA for the CDR3 is TGTGCCAGTAGTACAAGCCTCCGGACACAGACAGATACGCAGTATTTT. Translated: CASSTSLRTQTDTQYF.

The chain couples TRBV29-1 to TRBJ1-2; 7 nucleotides agree with TRBD1. The germline CDR1 and CDR2 sequences are SQVTM and ANQGSEA. V lost 6 bases and J lost 2; bases outside the gene matches: 3. This CDR3 has 12 residues. The CDR3 region has the DNA TGCAGCGTCGTGACAGGGAACTATGGCTACACCTTC. Encoded protein: CSVVTGNYGYTF.